The 15 T cell receptor beta chains listed next were all sequenced from one sample in a study of blood T cells in healthy people across ages. Primers used in a second PCR of roughly 7 to 11 cycles were a sample-barcoded 5' primer and a J-beta primer mix. TCRdb analysed the 5' RACE reads with MiXCR anew, one entry per CDR3 protein. The sample includes about 2 million distinct CDR3 sequences, 49% of them seen just once. Sequencing was performed on blood. These receptors originate from a woman aged 40-49 years in good health.

The chain links TRBV20-1 to TRBJ1-5, with D perhaps matching TRBD1 (5 bases). Trimming removed 7 bases from V and 3 bases from J, with 10 bases in between. The CDR3 length is 12 residues. Germline-derived CDR1 and CDR2 are DFQATT and SNEGSKA (reference sequence). CDR3 protein: CSVTGHNQPQHF. As DNA, the CDR3 is TGCAGTGTTACAGGACACAATCAGCCCCAGCATTTT.

The chain recombines TRBV27 with TRBJ2-5; 10 nucleotides agree with TRBD2. From germline, CDR1 is MNHEY and CDR2 SMNVEV (reference sequence). This CDR3 has 18 residues. Losses at the gene ends were 1 base for V and 2 bases for J; bases not matched to a gene: 10. CDR3: CASSLYRPSGGTQETQYF. The CDR3 region has the DNA TGTGCCAGCAGTTTATATCGCCCTAGCGGGGGAACACAAGAGACCCAGTACTTC.

The chain links TRBV7-2 to TRBJ1-4; perhaps TRBD1 as D (6 bases). Trimming pared 5 bases from V and 0 bases from J, leaving 13 bases between. This CDR3 has 16 residues. The germline V gene has CDR1 SGHTA and CDR2 FQGNSA. CDR3 DNA sequence: TGTGCCAGCAGCAACTGGACAGTTGCAACTAATGAAAAACTGTTTTTT. It is translated as CASSNWTVATNEKLFF. The full variable domain, rest sourced from reference TRBV7-2 and TRBJ1-4, is GAGVSQSPSNKVTEKGKDVELRCDPISGHTALYWYRQSLGQGLEFLIYFQGNSAPDKSGLPSDRFSAERTGGSVSTLTIQRTQQEDSAVYLCASSNWTVATNEKLFFGSGTQLSVL.

The chain has TRBV4-2 and TRBJ2-1; TRBD2 might be the D (5 bases). The CDR3 has 15 amino acids. The germline V gene has CDR1 LGHNA and CDR2 YNFKEQ. Trimming took off 1 base at V and 7 bases at J, with 14 bases between the two ends. CDR3 amino acids: CASSQGQLDSNEQFF. CDR3 in DNA: TGTGCCAGCAGCCAAGGTCAACTAGACTCGAATGAGCAGTTCTTC.

As to this clonotype: A junction end diverges from the germline sequence, so it may reflect a read error. This chain joins TRBV20-1 and TRBJ1-5; 8 nucleotides match TRBD1. Germline values: CDR1 DFQATT, CDR2 SNEGSKA (reference sequence). The CDR3 totals 13 residues. The CDR3 DNA is TGCAGTGCTATCGGACAGGGCAACCAGCCCCAGCATTTT. Translated, it gives CSAIGQGNQPQHF.

This chain connects TRBV29-1 to TRBJ2-7, with 8 positions matching TRBD2. The CDR3 is 12 residues long. The trim removed 6 bases at V and 2 bases at J, leaving 3 bases unmatched. Per germline, CDR1 SQVTM and CDR2 ANQGSEA. DNA of the CDR3: TGCAGCGTCCAGCGGGGGACCTACGAGCAGTACTTC. This gives the protein CSVQRGTYEQYF.

The genes are TRBV6-2 or TRBV6-3 and TRBJ2-7; D remains unclear. Trimming took 6 bases from V and 2 from J, leaving 17 bases between them. The CDR3 contains 15 residues. Germline CDR1 and CDR2: MNHEY and SVGEGT. The CDR3, as DNA: TGTGCCAGCAGCCGCTTTGGCTTAGGGACCTACGAGCAGTACTTC. Translating gives CASSRFGLGTYEQYF.

The chain is built from TRBV5-1 and TRBJ1-2; TRBD1 agrees at 8 bases. J gave up 4 bases and V 4 bases, and 6 bases lay outside the gene matches. This CDR3 comprises 14 residues. CDR1 SGHRS and CDR2 YFSETQ come from the germline V gene. In DNA, the CDR3 is TGCGCCAGCAGCGAACAGGGGGAAGGCTATGGCTACACCTTC. Encoded protein: CASSEQGEGYGYTF.

The rearrangement joins TRBV4-3 to TRBJ2-1, with D perhaps matching TRBD2 (5 bases). Looked up from germline, CDR1 is LGHNA and CDR2 is YSLEER. Trimming removed 0 bases at V and 0 bases at J, with 12 bases between. The CDR3 covers 17 residues. This chain's CDR3 is CASSQEVPGSSYNEQFF. Here the CDR3 DNA reads TGCGCCAGCAGCCAAGAGGTTCCGGGGAGCTCCTACAATGAGCAGTTCTTC.

The chain joins TRBV6-5 to TRBJ2-1, with 7 bases aligning to TRBD1. CDR1 and CDR2 from the germline V gene are MNHEY and SVGAGI. This CDR3 has 12 amino acids. With V trimmed by 8 bases and J by 4 bases, 2 bases remained unmatched. The CDR3 nucleotides are TGTGCCAGCCTGGACAGGTACAATGAGCAGTTCTTC. Its protein is CASLDRYNEQFF.

As for this clonotype: One end of the junction varies from germline; a read error may be responsible. The J gene is TRBJ2-1, the V gene TRBV5-1, with TRBD2 matching 14 bases. The CDR3 has 15 residues. The germline CDR1 and CDR2 sequences are SGHRS and YFSETQ. CDR3 nucleotide sequence: TGCGCCAGCTTCCCGGGACTAGCGGGGGTTAATGAGCTGTTCTTC. Translating it yields CASFPGLAGVNELFF.

Only a few counts were recorded for this clonotype. The V and J genes are TRBV11-1 and TRBJ2-5, with D hard to call. The CDR3 contains 14 residues. The V end lost 6 bases, the J end lost 2 bases, and 13 bases lay between the germline ends. In germline, CDR1 is SGHAT, CDR2 FQDESV (reference sequence). The CDR3 loop is CASSPDLQQETQYF. The CDR3 DNA sequence: TGTGCCAGCAGTCCGGATCTACAACAAGAGACCCAGTACTTC.

The chain combines TRBV7-2 with TRBJ1-4; perhaps TRBD1 as D (6 bases). The V end lost 5 bases, the J end lost 3 bases, and 13 bases lay between the germline ends. CDR3 length: 15 residues. Germline-derived CDR1 and CDR2 are SGHTA and FQGNSA. In nucleotides, the CDR3 is TGTGCCAGCAGCGTGAGGGGGTTGCCTAATGAAAAACTGTTTTTT. This gives the protein CASSVRGLPNEKLFF.

The chain carries TRBV28 and TRBJ1-2; the D is unclear. This CDR3 contains 13 residues. The germline V gene encodes CDR1 MDHEN and CDR2 SYDVKM. V shed 4 bases and J shed 8 bases, with 14 bases lying between them. In nucleotides, the CDR3 is TGTGCCAGCAGTTCCCCATCGGGTAACGGCTACACCTTC. Protein sequence: CASSSPSGNGYTF.

The rearrangement uses TRBV7-2 and TRBJ2-1, with D unresolved. The germline gives CDR1 SGHTA, CDR2 FQGNSA. V was trimmed by 6 bases and J by 6 bases, leaving 15 bases between them. This CDR3 has 14 residues. CDR3 DNA sequence: TGTGCCAGCAGGCGCGGCGGAGATGGCAATGAGCAGTTCTTC. Amino acids: CASRRGGDGNEQFF.